These 15 T cell receptor beta chains share one sample of origin, sequenced in a study of shared clonotypes between healthy human individuals. Using immunoSEQ multiplex PCR, the repertoire was profiled, and TCRdb retains in-frame clones only, with some absent. In the table there are about 380,000 clones, about 96% of which are singletons. Material: memory CD8+ T cells sorted from blood. The subset was: CD45RO+ cells pooled with CCR7-negative TemRA cells. These receptors came from a man aged 25 to 45 in good health.

The rearrangement links TRBV2 to TRBJ2-5, with 11 bases aligning to TRBD2. The CDR3 loop spans 15 amino acids. V lost 4 bases and J lost 1; bases outside the gene matches: 2. Per the germline V gene, CDR1 is SNHLY and CDR2 is FYNNEI. The CDR3 loop reads CASSASGRPQETQYF. The DNA for the CDR3 is TGTGCCAGCAGTGCTAGCGGGAGGCCCCAAGAGACCCAGTACTTC.

Here the CDR3 reads CASSESRTSLGTPENIQYF. Here the CDR3 DNA reads TGTGCCAGCAGTGAATCCCGGACTAGCCTCGGCACGCCCGAAAACATTCAGTACTTC. This chain uses TRBV2 with TRBJ2-4, with 8 bases lining up with TRBD2. Per germline, CDR1 SNHLY and CDR2 FYNNEI. There are 19 residues in the CDR3. V was clipped by 2 bases and J by 5 bases; unmatched bases: 17.

J is TRBJ2-5 and V is TRBV28, with 8 bases aligning to TRBD1. V shed 4 bases, J shed 5 bases, and the junction held 6 bases outside the gene matches. The CDR3 extends over 14 amino acids. CDR1 is MDHEN and CDR2 is SYDVKM in the germline V gene. CDR3: CASSYLGQGETQYF. CDR3 coding DNA: TGTGCCAGCAGTTACCTCGGACAGGGCGAGACCCAGTACTTC.

A single count supports this clone. This chain links TRBV6-1 with TRBJ2-3; 9 positions match TRBD2. Trimming took 2 bases from V and 4 from J; bases not matched to a gene: 10. There are 17 residues in the CDR3. Germline V gene lookup returns CDR1 MNHNS and CDR2 SASEGT. The DNA of the CDR3 is TGTGCCAGCAGTGAAAGGGCTAGCGGGATAGCCGCAGATACGCAGTATTTT. Its protein product is CASSERASGIAADTQYF.

V is TRBV6-1 and J is TRBJ1-1; D might be TRBD1 (6 bases). CDR1 MNHNS and CDR2 SASEGT come from the germline V gene. V was shortened by 4 bases and J by 4 bases, with 13 bases between the two germline ends. This CDR3 has 14 amino acids. In nucleotides, the CDR3 is TGTGCCAGCAGTGTAATAGGGGGTGGCACTGAAGCTTTCTTT. Protein product: CASSVIGGGTEAFF.

The chain links TRBV18 to TRBJ2-7; 11 bases align to TRBD1. The CDR3 sequence is 16 residues long. Per germline, CDR1 KGHSH and CDR2 LQKENI. The trim removed 5 bases at V and 3 bases at J, leaving 9 bases unmatched. This CDR3 is CASSALTGTGGYEQYF. The CDR3 nucleotides read TGTGCCAGCTCAGCACTAACCGGGACAGGGGGCTACGAGCAGTACTTC.

V is TRBV7-2 and J is TRBJ2-2, with D unresolved. There are 12 residues in the CDR3. V was pared by 5 bases and J by 5 bases, with 6 bases between. Per germline, CDR1 SGHTA and CDR2 FQGNSA. The DNA for the CDR3 is TGTGCCAGCAGCCTCACTACCGGGGAGCTGTTTTTT. It encodes CASSLTTGELFF.

This chain links TRBV15 with TRBJ2-6; TRBD1 agrees at 8 bases. With 2 bases clipped from V and 1 base from J, the junction kept 1 base outside the gene matches. The CDR3 is 16 residues long. The germline gives CDR1 LNHNV, CDR2 YYDKDF (reference sequence). The CDR3 sequence: CATSRQGASGANVLTF. The CDR3 DNA reads TGTGCCACCAGCAGACAGGGGGCGTCTGGGGCCAACGTCCTGACTTTC. The full variable domain, completed using reference TRBV15 and TRBJ2-6, is DAMVIQNPRYQVTQFGKPVTLSCSQTLNHNVMYWYQQKSSQAPKLLFHYYDKDFNNEADTPDNFQSRRPNTSFCFLDIRSPGLGDTAMYLCATSRQGASGANVLTFGAGSRLTVL.

This chain uses TRBV6-1 with TRBJ2-2; maybe TRBD1 (5 bases). With 2 bases removed from V and 4 bases from J, the gap between germline ends came to 11 bases. CDR1 and CDR2 from the germline V gene are MNHNS and SASEGT. The length of the CDR3 is 15 residues. The CDR3 region has the DNA TGTGCCAGCAGTGAATTAGGGGCCGGCACCGGGGAGCTGTTTTTT. This gives the protein CASSELGAGTGELFF.

This chain links TRBV13 with TRBJ2-7; no firm D call. Germline CDR1 reads PRHDT; CDR2 reads FYEKMQ (reference sequence). This CDR3 has 12 residues. Trimming took off 2 bases at V and 12 bases at J, with 14 bases between the two ends. The DNA for the CDR3 is TGTGCCAGCAGCTTAAGACCTTCCGTTCCGTACTTC. Translation gives CASSLRPSVPYF.

Here the CDR3 DNA reads TGCGCCAGCAGCCATTCCCCTGACGGAACCTCTGGGGCCAACGTCCTGACTTTC. It translates to CASSHSPDGTSGANVLTF. This chain links TRBV4-1 with TRBJ2-6; D unresolved. CDR1 is MGHRA, CDR2 YSYEKL, per germline. The CDR3 is 18 residues long. Trimming pared 3 bases from V and 0 bases from J, leaving 15 bases between.

This clone was picked up a small number of times. The chain has TRBV4-1 and TRBJ2-6; TRBD1 matches at 10 bases. The germline gives CDR1 MGHRA, CDR2 YSYEKL. Unmatched junction bases numbered 4, after V lost 2 bases and J lost 0 bases. The CDR3 totals 18 residues. The CDR3 reads CASSQPGQGNSGANVLTF. Here the CDR3 DNA reads TGCGCCAGCAGCCAACCGGGACAGGGGAACTCTGGGGCCAACGTCCTGACTTTC.

The genes are TRBV7-3 and TRBJ2-3; no clear D. This CDR3 region has 14 residues. V lost 2 bases and J lost 3, with 9 bases in between. The V gene's germline CDR1 is SGHTA and CDR2 FQGTGA. CDR3 in DNA: TGTGCCAGCAGCTTACACTTAGGAACAGATACGCAGTATTTT. This translates into CASSLHLGTDTQYF. The whole variable domain, remainder taken from reference TRBV7-3 and TRBJ2-3, is GAGVSQTPSNKVTEKGKYVELRCDPISGHTALYWYRQSLGQGPEFLIYFQGTGAADDSGLPNDRFFAVRPEGSVSTLKIQRTERGDSAVYLCASSLHLGTDTQYFGPGTRLTVL.

The chain combines TRBV20-1 with TRBJ2-5; D is perhaps TRBD2 (6 bases). Trimming stripped 7 bases from V and 5 bases from J, with 11 bases between. CDR1 is DFQATT and CDR2 is SNEGSKA in the germline V gene (reference sequence). This CDR3 comprises 11 residues. The CDR3 loop reads CSVRGRETQYF. The DNA for the CDR3 is TGCAGTGTCCGGGGGAGGGAGACCCAGTACTTC.

The chain uses TRBV4-1 and TRBJ2-3, with TRBD2 matching over 9 bases. Germline lookup yields CDR1 MGHRA and CDR2 YSYEKL. V lost 4 bases and J lost 1; bases outside the gene matches: 6. There are 16 residues in the CDR3. CDR3 nucleotide sequence: TGCGCCAGCAGCCTAAGCGGGAGGCCCGGCACAGATACGCAGTATTTT. It codes for CASSLSGRPGTDTQYF.